This T cell receptor (beta chain) was recovered during a study of T-cell memory formation after mild COVID-19 (dated by TCRdb to about 2021). Regarding the complete study: Most TCR sequence clusters were specific to one of the two donors. The cohort comprised two young, previously healthy adult volunteers, one female and one male. T-cell clones expanding and contracting after mild COVID-19 in a couple of donors were tracked by longitudinal TCRalpha and TCRbeta repertoire sequencing.

Of note for this clonotype: There is no known antigen for this receptor. Base qualities are not at hand, and no much larger clone is one base apart.

What the research found in general, with its limitations: Contracting CD4+ clones appeared mostly in the CM and EM memory subsets, whereas CD8+ clones were enriched in EMRA. Whether the second-wave clones peaking on day 37 were SARS-CoV-2 specific was not confirmed. The study covered only a couple of mild cases, and larger cohorts including severe cases with pre-infection samples were considered necessary. From day 15 to 85, contracting clones showed balanced CD4/CD8 phenotypes, whereas a second wave of clones that expanded from day 15 to 37 leaned towards CD4+. Some responding clones were detected in pre-infection memory, which suggested that pre-existing cross-reactive memory T cells had joined the SARS-CoV-2 response.

This sample was sequenced with an Illumina NovaSeq 6000. TCRalpha and TCRbeta cDNA libraries were constructed by 5'RACE with constant-segment primers, with sample barcodes and unique molecular identifiers being introduced. Trizol reagent was used to extract RNA from every sample. The libraries were amplified in two PCR steps, and the second step added a second sample barcode and Illumina TruSeq adapters. Sequencing of the libraries was done on an Illumina NovaSeq, producing 2 x 150 bp paired-end reads. The source study handled its data this way. Demultiplexing of reads and collapsing into UMI-guided consensus sequences were performed with migec v1.2.7. Using mixcr v2.1.11, the UMI consensuses were aligned to TRA and TRB V and J templates and assembled into clonotypes. A clonotype was counted as expanded or contracted only when both edgeR and NoisET called the clonotype significant, with the noise models trained on biological replicates. For edgeR calls, a false discovery rate-adjusted p below 0.01 and a log2 fold-change threshold of 1 were applied. As an exploratory analysis of dynamics, max-normalized trajectories of the 1000 most abundant clonotypes were examined by PCA with hierarchical clustering. Each responding clone was given a CD4 or CD8 phenotype based on the CD4+ and CD8+ repertoires, which had been sequenced separately. The raw public data were reprocessed by TCRdb itself: fastp quality trimming at Q25, MiXCR clonotype calling, in-frame beta chains only. Identical CDR3 protein sequences are pooled into one entry, listed with their most common genes and DNA. The V and J calls reflect TCRdb's pipeline rather than the authors' work. The sample profile shows approximately 180,000 distinct CDR3 sequences; 16% of them were found once. About 2% of the sample is in the top ten clones.

Ficoll-Paque density gradient centrifugation was used to isolate PBMCs. The sequenced sample consisted of PBMCs or a T cell subset sorted from them (not recorded which). The TCR sequence derives from an adult woman who had mild COVID-19 (a few samples of this study predate the infection). The sample titles of this study are shuffled in the database, so cell type and time point are left out; the donor was told from shared clones.

Read as DNA, the sequence is TGTGCCAGCAGCCAAGATCTGGTACAGGTGGAGGGCTACACCTTC. It specifies CASSQDLVQVEGYTF. The rearranged segments are TRBV4-2 and TRBJ1-2; the D region possibly corresponds to TRBD1 (5 bases align). From cysteine to phenylalanine, the CDR3 is 15 amino acids long. Just the 45-base CDR3 DNA is kept, in frame starting at base 1. CDR1 and CDR2 were assigned from the germline V gene as LGHNA and YNFKEQ. V and J are truncated by 0 bases and 8 bases respectively, leaving an intervening sequence of 16 bases.